This TCR beta chain stems from a study of a mutant IDH1 vaccine in newly diagnosed glioma. Overall study: Patients got their first vaccination 4-6 weeks after radiotherapy alone, or with temozolomide cycles.

The study, taken as a whole, reports: Pseudoprogression showed no apparent link to changes in top peripheral T cell clonotypes. Vaccination induced immune responses in about 92% of patients.

Turning to this clone: Its specificity is unknown.

Time point described: week 47, end of study. Vaccine doses each comprised 300 ug of mutant IDH1 20-mer peptide, with topical imiquimod. Donor diagnoses consisted of new WHO grade 3 or 4 IDH1-mutant, ATRX-lost astrocytomas. The germline V gene encodes CDR1 SEHNR and CDR2 FQNEAQ (reference sequence). This CDR3 is 15 amino acids long. The trim removed 5 bases at V and 6 bases at J, leaving 8 bases unmatched. The repertoire was sequenced with immunoSEQ multiplex PCR; TCRdb's copy has only in-frame clones and lacks some. The data contain tens of thousands of clones, 76% of them singletons. The material sequenced was PBMCs, taken from a glioma patient whose treatment included an IDH1 peptide vaccine. The sequence was obtained from a middle-aged woman with glioma. Some clones in this sample may be carry-over from other donors' samples. The chain employs TRBV7-9 and TRBJ2-3; 10 bases fit TRBD2. The CDR3, as DNA: TGTGCCAGCAGCCCGAGCGGGGGGGTCATGGATACGCAGTATTTT. This gives the protein CASSPSGGVMDTQYF.